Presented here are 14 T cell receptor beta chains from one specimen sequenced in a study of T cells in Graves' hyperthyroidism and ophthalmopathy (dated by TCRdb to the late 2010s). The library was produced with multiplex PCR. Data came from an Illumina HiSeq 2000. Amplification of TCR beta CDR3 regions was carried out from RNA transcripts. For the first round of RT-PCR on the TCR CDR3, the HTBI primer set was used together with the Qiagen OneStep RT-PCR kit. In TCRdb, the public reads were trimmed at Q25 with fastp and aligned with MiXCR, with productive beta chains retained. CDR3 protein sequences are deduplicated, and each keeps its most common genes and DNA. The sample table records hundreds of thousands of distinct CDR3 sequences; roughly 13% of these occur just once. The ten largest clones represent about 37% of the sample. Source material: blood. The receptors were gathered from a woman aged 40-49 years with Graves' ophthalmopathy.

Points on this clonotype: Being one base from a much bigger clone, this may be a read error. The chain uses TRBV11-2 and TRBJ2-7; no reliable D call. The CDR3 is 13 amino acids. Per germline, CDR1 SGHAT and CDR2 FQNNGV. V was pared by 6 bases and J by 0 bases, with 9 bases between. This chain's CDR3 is CASRERNSYEQYF. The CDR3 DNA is TGTGCCAGCAGGGAGAGGAACTCCTACGAGCAGTACTTC.

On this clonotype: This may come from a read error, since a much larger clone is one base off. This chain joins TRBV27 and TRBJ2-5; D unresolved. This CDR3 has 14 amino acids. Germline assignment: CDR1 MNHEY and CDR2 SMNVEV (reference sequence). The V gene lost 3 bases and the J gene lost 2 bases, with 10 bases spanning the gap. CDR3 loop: CASSFGIRQETQYF. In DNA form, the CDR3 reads TGTGCCAGCAGTTTTGGGATCAGGCAAGAGACCCAGTACTTC.

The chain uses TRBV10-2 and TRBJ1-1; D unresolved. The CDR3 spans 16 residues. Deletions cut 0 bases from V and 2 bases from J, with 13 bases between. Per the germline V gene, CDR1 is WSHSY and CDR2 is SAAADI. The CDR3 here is CASSESIGWLNTEAFF. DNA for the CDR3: TGCGCCAGCAGTGAGTCGATAGGGTGGCTAAACACTGAAGCTTTCTTT.

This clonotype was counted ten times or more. The CDR3 reads CASNTGTSGNEQYF. CDR3 DNA sequence: TGTGCCAGCAATACCGGGACTAGCGGGAACGAGCAGTACTTC. The gene calls are TRBV27 and TRBJ2-7; TRBD2 matches at 13 bases. The CDR3 contains 14 residues. The ends lost 7 bases at V and 5 bases at J; junction bases unmatched: 5. Germline V gene lookup returns CDR1 MNHEY and CDR2 SMNVEV (reference sequence).

CDR3 in DNA: TGTGCCAGCAGCCCTCTAGCGCTCGAGCAGTTCTTC. Translation gives CASSPLALEQFF. The chain couples TRBV12-3 or TRBV12-4 to TRBJ2-1; D might be TRBD2 (6 bases). The V and J ends lost 6 bases and 10 bases respectively, with 13 bases between them. The length of the CDR3 is 12 residues.

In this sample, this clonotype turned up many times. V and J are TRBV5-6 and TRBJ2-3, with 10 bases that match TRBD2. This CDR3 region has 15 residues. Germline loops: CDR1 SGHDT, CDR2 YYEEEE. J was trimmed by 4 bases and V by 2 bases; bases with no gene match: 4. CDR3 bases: TGTGCCAGCAGCTTAGAGCGGGAGGGGGCAGATACGCAGTATTTT. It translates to CASSLEREGADTQYF.

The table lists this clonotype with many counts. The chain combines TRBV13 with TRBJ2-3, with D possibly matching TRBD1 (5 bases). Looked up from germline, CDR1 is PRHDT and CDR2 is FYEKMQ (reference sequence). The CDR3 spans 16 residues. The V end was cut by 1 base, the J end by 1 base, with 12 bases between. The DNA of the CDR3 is TGTGCCAGCAGCTTAGCTCGGGTAGGGGGCACAGATACGCAGTATTTT. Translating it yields CASSLARVGGTDTQYF.

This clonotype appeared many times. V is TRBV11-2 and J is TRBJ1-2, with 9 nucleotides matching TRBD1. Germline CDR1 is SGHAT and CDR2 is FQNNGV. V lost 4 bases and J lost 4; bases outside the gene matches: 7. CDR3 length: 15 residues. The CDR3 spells CASSSYRGRSYGYTF. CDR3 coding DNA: TGTGCCAGCAGCTCCTACAGGGGGCGATCCTATGGCTACACCTTC.

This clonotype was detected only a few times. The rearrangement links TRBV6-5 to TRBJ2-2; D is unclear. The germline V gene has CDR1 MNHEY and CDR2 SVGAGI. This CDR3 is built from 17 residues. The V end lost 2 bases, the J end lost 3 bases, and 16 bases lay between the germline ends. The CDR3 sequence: CASSYRETHIHTGELFF. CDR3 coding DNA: TGTGCCAGCAGTTACAGAGAAACCCATATTCACACCGGGGAGCTGTTTTTT.

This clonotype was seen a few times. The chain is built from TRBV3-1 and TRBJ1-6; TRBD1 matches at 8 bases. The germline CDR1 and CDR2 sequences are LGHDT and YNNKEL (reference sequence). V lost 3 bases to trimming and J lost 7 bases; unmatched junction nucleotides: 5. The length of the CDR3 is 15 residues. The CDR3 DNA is TGTGCCAGCAGCCATGGACAGGGAATGAATTCACCCCTCCACTTT. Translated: CASSHGQGMNSPLHF.

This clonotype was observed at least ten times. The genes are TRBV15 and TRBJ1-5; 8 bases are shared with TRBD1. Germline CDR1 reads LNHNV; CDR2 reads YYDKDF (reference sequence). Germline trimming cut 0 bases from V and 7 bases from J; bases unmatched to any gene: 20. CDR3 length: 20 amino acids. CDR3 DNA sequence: TGTGCCACCAGCAGAGATCCCCCGGGTTGGTCAGGGGGCTTAATGCAGCCCCAGCATTTT. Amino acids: CATSRDPPGWSGGLMQPQHF.

The CDR3 here is CASRGGGTEAFF. The CDR3 DNA sequence: TGCGCCAGCAGGGGGGGGGGGACTGAAGCTTTCTTT. V gene TRBV5-1 combines with J gene TRBJ1-1, with D perhaps TRBD1 (5 bases). V lost 5 bases, J lost 5 bases, and 10 bases lay in between. The CDR3 spans 12 residues. CDR1 and CDR2 from the germline V gene are SGHRS and YFSETQ.

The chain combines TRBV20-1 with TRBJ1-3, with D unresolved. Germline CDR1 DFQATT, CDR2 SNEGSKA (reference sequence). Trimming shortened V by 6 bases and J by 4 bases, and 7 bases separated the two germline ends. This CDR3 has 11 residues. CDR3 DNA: TGCAGTGCGACCAGGGGAAACACCATATATTTT. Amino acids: CSATRGNTIYF.

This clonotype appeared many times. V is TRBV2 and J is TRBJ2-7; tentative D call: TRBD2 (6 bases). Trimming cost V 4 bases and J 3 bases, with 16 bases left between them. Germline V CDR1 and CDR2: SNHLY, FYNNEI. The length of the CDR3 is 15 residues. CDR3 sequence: CASSVAGRASYEQYF. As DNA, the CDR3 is TGTGCCAGCAGTGTTGCGGGGCGCGCGAGCTACGAGCAGTACTTC.